The sequence of this T cell receptor beta chain was determined in a study of T-cell memory formation after mild COVID-19. V was shortened by 2 bases and J by 7 bases, with 18 bases between the two germline ends. This CDR3 spans 16 amino acids. The germline gives CDR1 SGHTA, CDR2 FQGTGA. This clonotype occurred a few times. TCRdb fed the 5' RACE reads into MiXCR, producing one record per CDR3 protein. The sample lists about 140,000 distinct CDR3 sequences; around 15% were seen once. The chain couples TRBV7-3 to TRBJ2-1; no firm D call. This receptor was obtained from an adult woman who had mild COVID-19 (a few samples of this study predate the infection). Cell type and time point are not known. The sequenced sample was PBMCs or a T cell subset sorted from them (not recorded which). The CDR3, as DNA: TGTGCCAGCAGCTTATACCCCCTAGTTAAAGAAAATGAGCAGTTCTTC. It is translated as CASSLYPLVKENEQFF.